What follows are 27 T cell receptor beta chains derived from one specimen sequenced in a study of cytomegalovirus exposure and HLA in healthy donors. The PCR had 60 Vbeta and 13 Jbeta primers. Using immunoSEQ multiplex PCR, the repertoire was profiled, and TCRdb retains in-frame clones only, with some absent. The table records under 200,000 clones, roughly 80% of them present only once. The material sequenced was PBMCs. These receptors all come from a woman in her forties or fifties in good health and CMV-seropositive.

This clone was counted a few times. The chain is built from TRBV5-4 and TRBJ2-3, with 13 bases matching TRBD2. Germline trimming cut 4 bases from V and 4 bases from J; bases unmatched to any gene: 6. The CDR3 runs to 16 residues. CDR1 and CDR2 from the germline V gene are SGHNT and YYREEE (reference sequence). CDR3 sequence reads: CASSSTSGGGADTQYF. DNA for the CDR3: TGTGCCAGCAGCAGCACTAGCGGGGGGGGTGCAGATACGCAGTATTTT.

The rearrangement joins TRBV2 to TRBJ2-1; TRBD2 agrees at 11 bases. Germline-derived CDR1 and CDR2 are SNHLY and FYNNEI. Unmatched junction bases numbered 5, after V lost 5 bases and J lost 5 bases. The CDR3 totals 15 residues. CDR3 loop: CASSLAGGENNEQFF. Written as DNA, the CDR3 is TGTGCCAGCAGTTTAGCGGGGGGGGAGAACAATGAGCAGTTCTTC.

The rearrangement links TRBV10-3 to TRBJ2-5, with D possibly TRBD2 on 7 matching bases. Germline values: CDR1 ENHRY, CDR2 SYGVKD. The ends were cut back, 4 bases at V and 5 bases at J, with 20 bases in the middle. CDR3 length: 16 residues. For the CDR3, the DNA is TGTGCCATCAGTGCAGGGGTAGAAGCGGGACCCGAGACCCAGTACTTC. Protein product: CAISAGVEAGPETQYF.

V gene TRBV9 combines with J gene TRBJ2-5, with 9 bases that match TRBD1. Losses at the gene ends were 7 bases for V and 4 bases for J; bases not matched to a gene: 5. The CDR3 runs 13 residues. Per the germline V gene, CDR1 is SGDLS and CDR2 is YYNGEE. In DNA, the CDR3 is TGTGCCAGCGGGACAGGGTCAACAGAGACCCAGTACTTC. This translates into CASGTGSTETQYF. Full variable domain (missing parts from reference TRBV9 and TRBJ2-5): DSGVTQTPKHLITATGQRVTLRCSPRSGDLSVYWYQQSLDQGLQFLIQYYNGEERAKGNILERFSAQQFPDLHSELNLSSLELGDSALYFCASGTGSTETQYFGPGTRLLVL.

The chain uses TRBV7-2 and TRBJ2-1, with TRBD2 matching 7 bases. Germline V gives CDR1 SGHTA, CDR2 FQGNSA. V dropped 0 bases and J dropped 4; count of bases not matched to a gene: 6. This CDR3 is 16 amino acids long. The CDR3 here is CASSLAAVGGYNEQFF. CDR3 DNA: TGTGCCAGCAGCTTAGCGGCCGTCGGGGGGTACAATGAGCAGTTCTTC.

This rearrangement joins TRBV9 to TRBJ2-3; 7 nucleotides agree with TRBD1. Unmatched junction bases numbered 5, after V lost 3 bases and J lost 4 bases. This CDR3 is built from 14 residues. Germline assignment: CDR1 SGDLS and CDR2 YYNGEE. CDR3 protein: CASSGQGDADTQYF. CDR3 in DNA: TGTGCCAGCAGCGGGCAGGGGGACGCAGATACGCAGTATTTT.

This clone came up a few times. The chain is built from TRBV29-1 and TRBJ2-3; 8 nucleotides align to TRBD1. Germline loops: CDR1 SQVTM, CDR2 ANQGSEA. This CDR3 has 13 residues. V was pared by 7 bases and J by 5 bases, with 8 bases of the junction left unmatched. The CDR3 region has the DNA TGCAGCGCCAGGACAGGGAGCGTAGATACGCAGTATTTT. It specifies CSARTGSVDTQYF.

The rearrangement links TRBV4-3 to TRBJ2-1; D gene uncertain. The CDR3 is 15 residues long. Trimming pared 4 bases from V and 5 bases from J, leaving 15 bases between. CDR1 and CDR2 from the germline V gene are LGHNA and YSLEER. Written as DNA, the CDR3 is TGCGCCAGCAGCCCCCTGTGGCCGGGTGACAATGAGCAGTTCTTC. Protein product: CASSPLWPGDNEQFF.

This chain links TRBV9 with TRBJ2-7, with a weak D call TRBD2 (5 bases). The ends were cut back, 3 bases at V and 0 bases at J, with 16 bases in the middle. This CDR3 region has 16 residues. Germline V CDR1 and CDR2: SGDLS, YYNGEE. CDR3 DNA sequence: TGTGCCAGCAGCGGAGGGTTCTGGTCCAGCTCCTACGAGCAGTACTTC. Residues: CASSGGFWSSSYEQYF.

The genes are TRBV9 and TRBJ2-7; a weak D match, TRBD1 (6 bases). The CDR3 has 13 residues. V was shortened by 3 bases and J by 3 bases, with 10 bases between the two germline ends. Germline V gene lookup returns CDR1 SGDLS and CDR2 YYNGEE. CDR3 protein: CASSAGHDYEQYF. In nucleotides, the CDR3 is TGTGCCAGCAGCGCGGGACATGACTACGAGCAGTACTTC.

This chain joins TRBV19 and TRBJ2-3, with D possibly TRBD2 on 5 matching bases. Trimming pared 4 bases from V and 2 bases from J, leaving 10 bases between. The CDR3 is 14 amino acids. Looked up from germline, CDR1 is LNHDA and CDR2 is SQIVND (reference sequence). CDR3 amino acids: CASSTSGYTDTQYF. The CDR3 bases are TGTGCCAGTAGTACGTCGGGGTACACAGATACGCAGTATTTT.

The V gene is TRBV10-2, the J gene TRBJ2-1; D might be TRBD2 (7 bases). CDR3 length: 14 amino acids. V was pared by 4 bases and J by 4 bases, with 11 bases between. Per germline, CDR1 WSHSY and CDR2 SAAADI. Here the CDR3 DNA reads TGCGCCAGCAGTGTGGGGGGGGCGTACAATGAGCAGTTCTTC. The encoded protein is CASSVGGAYNEQFF.

This chain uses TRBV4-2 with TRBJ2-3, with D tentatively TRBD1 (5 bases). The CDR3 is made up of 15 amino acids. Trimming pared 2 bases from V and 6 bases from J, leaving 15 bases between. CDR1 LGHNA and CDR2 YNFKEQ come from the germline V gene. The CDR3 region has the DNA TGTGCCAGCAGCCAATATACATACAAGGGGGATACGCAGTATTTT. Protein product: CASSQYTYKGDTQYF.

V gene TRBV18 combines with J gene TRBJ1-5; D ambiguous. The CDR3 covers 13 residues. CDR1 is KGHSH and CDR2 is LQKENI in the germline V gene. V shed 5 bases and J shed 6 bases, with 11 bases lying between them. The CDR3 nucleotides read TGTGCCAGCTCATATTCGGGGAGTCAGCCCCAGCATTTT. This translates into CASSYSGSQPQHF.

This chain connects TRBV15 to TRBJ1-5; D remains ambiguous. The germline V gene has CDR1 LNHNV and CDR2 YYDKDF (reference sequence). V lost 4 bases and J lost 0, with 4 bases in between. This CDR3 spans 13 amino acids. The CDR3 sequence is CATSNYSNQPQHF. The CDR3 nucleotides are TGTGCCACCAGCAACTATAGCAATCAGCCCCAGCATTTT. The entire variable domain, with the rest obtained from reference TRBV15 and TRBJ1-5, is as follows: DAMVIQNPRYQVTQFGKPVTLSCSQTLNHNVMYWYQQKSSQAPKLLFHYYDKDFNNEADTPDNFQSRRPNTSFCFLDIRSPGLGDTAMYLCATSNYSNQPQHFGDGTRLSIL.

This clone was counted once. This chain uses TRBV6-5 with TRBJ2-2, with D unclear. Trimming removed 7 bases from V and 9 bases from J, with 12 bases in between. The germline CDR1 and CDR2 sequences are MNHEY and SVGAGI. The CDR3 length is 12 residues. The CDR3 sequence: CASTEHNRELFF. The CDR3 DNA is TGTGCCAGCACCGAACATAACCGGGAGCTGTTTTTT.

In regard to this clone: Compared with germline, one end of the junction differs, possibly owing to a read error. The chain uses TRBV10-2 and TRBJ2-3; 14 nucleotides align to TRBD2. The CDR3 has 16 amino acids. CDR1 is WSHSY, CDR2 SAAADI, per germline. CDR3 protein: CASGTSGGSSTDTQYF. The CDR3 bases are TGTGCCAGCGGGACTAGCGGGGGTTCTAGCACAGATACGCAGTATTTT.

V is TRBV10-3 and J is TRBJ1-2; D is perhaps TRBD1 (6 bases). V gave up 8 bases and J gave up 5 bases, with 21 bases separating them. CDR3 length: 15 residues. CDR1 is ENHRY and CDR2 is SYGVKD in the germline V gene. CDR3 sequence: CAIAETITGTYGYTF. CDR3 nucleotide sequence: TGTGCCATCGCCGAAACTATTACAGGGACATATGGCTACACCTTC.

This clone was counted only a few times. The chain employs TRBV6-5 and TRBJ2-2; weak D call: TRBD1 (6 bases). Trimming stripped 5 bases from V and 6 bases from J, with 13 bases between. Germline assignment: CDR1 MNHEY and CDR2 SVGAGI. CDR3 length: 14 residues. The CDR3, as DNA: TGTGCCAGCAGTGCTTCCCAGGGGCCCGGGGAGCTGTTTTTT. As protein: CASSASQGPGELFF.

V usage is TRBV2 and J usage is TRBJ1-3, with 8 nucleotides matching TRBD1. The length of the CDR3 is 15 residues. Germline-derived CDR1 and CDR2 are SNHLY and FYNNEI. V lost 5 bases and J lost 2; bases outside the gene matches: 5. DNA of the CDR3: TGTGCCAGCAGTCAGGGACAGGAGGCTGGAAACACCATATATTTT. This translates into CASSQGQEAGNTIYF. The full variable domain, completed using reference TRBV2 and TRBJ1-3, is EPEVTQTPSHQVTQMGQEVILRCVPISNHLYFYWYRQILGQKVEFLVSFYNNEISEKSEIFDDQFSVERPDGSNFTLKIRSTKLEDSAMYFCASSQGQEAGNTIYFGEGSWLTVV.

Notes on this clone: At one end the junction does not follow the germline gene, possibly because of a read error. The chain links TRBV7-9 to TRBJ2-3, with 10 bases lining up with TRBD2. The CDR3 spans 15 residues. Germline V gene lookup returns CDR1 SEHNR and CDR2 FQNEAQ (reference sequence). CDR3 bases: TGTTCCAGCAGAGCAGCTAGCGGGGGCAGGGATACGCAGTATTTT. Residues: CSSRAASGGRDTQYF. Supplemented by reference TRBV7-9 and TRBJ2-3, the full variable domain reads DTGVSQNPRHKITKRGQNVTFRCDPISEHNRLYWYRQTLGQGPEFLTYFQNEAQLEKSRLLSDRFSAERPKGSFSTLEIQRTEQGDSAMYLCSSRAASGGRDTQYFGPGTRLTVL.

This rearrangement joins TRBV9 to TRBJ1-3; 9 bases agree with TRBD1. The germline V gene encodes CDR1 SGDLS and CDR2 YYNGEE. After removal of 3 bases from V and 4 bases from J, the junction contained 5 bases not matched to a gene. This CDR3 contains 15 residues. CDR3 region: CASSGGTGSGNTIYF. In DNA, the CDR3 is TGTGCCAGCAGCGGGGGGACAGGGTCAGGAAACACCATATATTTT.

The genes are TRBV10-2 and TRBJ1-5; the match to TRBD1 covers 10 bases. Germline V gene data show CDR1 as WSHSY and CDR2 as SAAADI. The CDR3 length is 16 residues. With 8 bases clipped from V and 2 bases from J, the junction kept 9 bases outside the gene matches. The CDR3 spells CASWDRGLSGNQPQHF. The DNA of the CDR3 is TGCGCCAGCTGGGACAGGGGATTGAGTGGCAATCAGCCCCAGCATTTT.

The CDR3 DNA sequence: TGTGCCAGCAGGGACGATGGAGGGTCGGGTTCACCCCTCCACTTT. Protein product: CASRDDGGSGSPLHF. V is TRBV28 and J is TRBJ1-6; D uncertain. The germline V gene encodes CDR1 MDHEN and CDR2 SYDVKM. This CDR3 is 15 amino acids long. The V gene lost 6 bases and the J gene lost 9 bases, with 18 bases spanning the gap. Supplemented by reference TRBV28 and TRBJ1-6, the full variable domain reads DVKVTQSSRYLVKRTGEKVFLECVQDMDHENMFWYRQDPGLGLRLIYFSYDVKMKEKGDIPEGYSVSREKKERFSLILESASTNQTSMYLCASRDDGGSGSPLHFGNGTRLTVT.

The chain combines TRBV5-1 with TRBJ2-2; TRBD2 is a possible D gene (5 bases). Germline V gene sequence: CDR1 SGHRS, CDR2 YFSETQ. Trimming cost V 3 bases and J 3 bases, with 12 bases left between them. The CDR3 totals 15 residues. DNA for the CDR3: TGCGCCAGCAGCTATCTCCGGGGAGACACCGGGGAGCTGTTTTTT. Residues: CASSYLRGDTGELFF.

V and J are TRBV6-5 and TRBJ2-7; 10 nucleotides agree with TRBD1. This CDR3 contains 12 residues. V lost 11 bases, J lost 7 bases, and 8 bases stayed unmatched. The germline gives CDR1 MNHEY, CDR2 SVGAGI. The CDR3: CAGRQGAREQYF. CDR3 sequence (DNA): TGTGCCGGAAGACAGGGGGCGCGGGAGCAGTACTTC.

The rearrangement links TRBV7-3 to TRBJ1-4; D not resolved. Germline assignment: CDR1 SGHTA and CDR2 FQGTGA. The V end lost 2 bases, the J end lost 2 bases, and 9 bases lay between the germline ends. This CDR3 has 15 residues. The CDR3 reads CASSLQVVTNEKLFF. DNA of the CDR3: TGTGCCAGCAGCTTACAGGTTGTGACTAATGAAAAACTGTTTTTT.